What follows are 20 T cell receptor beta chains derived from one specimen sequenced in a study of tumor-infiltrating T cells and Merkel cell polyomavirus. Study-wide context: CD8+ T cells recognized the Merkel cell polyomavirus KLL epitope.

All patients' tumors stained robustly positive for Merkel cell polyomavirus Large T antigen by immunohistochemistry. Method: immunoSEQ multiplex PCR; TCRdb's copy keeps in-frame clones and lacks some. This table holds more than 20,000 clones, about 90% found once. Sequenced sample: lymph node tissue. These receptors originate from a man aged 45 to 65 with Merkel cell carcinoma.

This clone was observed a handful of times. The chain employs TRBV6-5 and TRBJ1-1; tentative D call: TRBD1 (5 bases). CDR3 length: 13 amino acids. The V gene lost 2 bases and the J gene lost 6 bases, with 10 bases spanning the gap. CDR1 is MNHEY and CDR2 is SVGAGI in the germline V gene. Here the CDR3 reads CASSYSSGAEAFF. The CDR3 bases are TGTGCCAGCAGTTACAGTTCGGGGGCTGAAGCTTTCTTT.

The rearrangement links TRBV27 to TRBJ2-2, with D possibly matching TRBD2 (5 bases). Per germline, CDR1 MNHEY and CDR2 SMNVEV (reference sequence). This CDR3 contains 17 residues. V shed 8 bases and J shed 0 bases, with 19 bases lying between them. The CDR3 DNA reads as TGTGCCAGCTCCCCGGCCTGGGGAGCCGCGAACACCGGGGAGCTGTTTTTT. This codes for CASSPAWGAANTGELFF.

This clone was observed once. The chain employs TRBV7-6 and TRBJ1-6, with TRBD1 matching over 10 bases. V dropped 2 bases and J dropped 10; count of bases not matched to a gene: 5. CDR1 and CDR2 (germline): SGHVS, FNYEAQ. The CDR3 is 15 amino acids. The CDR3 DNA is TGTGCCAGCAGCTTATCGTTGACAGGGGGCTCACCCCTCCACTTT. It specifies CASSLSLTGGSPLHF.

This chain uses TRBV4-1 with TRBJ2-1; 12 bases match TRBD2. Trimming removed 3 bases from V and 9 bases from J; junction bases left unmatched: 9. The V gene's germline CDR1 is MGHRA and CDR2 YSYEKL. This CDR3 spans 16 amino acids. CDR3 in amino acids: CASSHLLAGGRGEQFF. DNA for the CDR3: TGCGCCAGCAGCCACCTCCTAGCGGGGGGGCGGGGTGAGCAGTTCTTC.

CDR3 nucleotides: TGTGCCAGCAGATCTAAAGGACAGGGAGGCTACACCTTC. It specifies CASRSKGQGGYTF. The chain combines TRBV5-4 with TRBJ1-2, with 8 nucleotides matching TRBD1. The V gene end was trimmed by 5 bases and the J gene end by 8 bases; junction bases not matched to a gene: 8. Germline CDR1 reads SGHNT; CDR2 reads YYREEE (reference sequence). The CDR3 consists of 13 residues.

The chain links TRBV19 to TRBJ1-2; tentatively, D is TRBD1 (6 bases). Trimming took off 5 bases at V and 2 bases at J, with 15 bases between the two ends. Germline V gene sequence: CDR1 LNHDA, CDR2 SQIVND (reference sequence). The CDR3 is 15 amino acids. CDR3 region: CASSQSGGGNYGYTF. CDR3 DNA sequence: TGTGCCAGTAGTCAGTCGGGAGGGGGAAACTATGGCTACACCTTC.

The rearrangement uses TRBV19 and TRBJ1-5, with a tentative D call TRBD1 (6 bases). The V end was cut by 6 bases, the J end by 1 base, with 19 bases between. Germline V gene sequence: CDR1 LNHDA, CDR2 SQIVND (reference sequence). CDR3 length: 17 amino acids. CDR3 residues: CASRALDSPGSNQPQHF. The CDR3 nucleotides read TGTGCCAGTAGAGCATTGGACAGCCCCGGGAGCAATCAGCCCCAGCATTTT.

The chain employs TRBV5-5 and TRBJ2-5; TRBD1 matches at 7 bases. CDR1 is SGHKS and CDR2 is YYEKEE in the germline V gene (reference sequence). Losses at the gene ends were 4 bases for V and 2 bases for J; bases not matched to a gene: 8. This CDR3 is built from 15 residues. The CDR3 reads CASSIGTAPQETQYF. The CDR3 nucleotides are TGTGCCAGCAGCATAGGGACAGCCCCTCAAGAGACCCAGTACTTC.

The V and J genes are TRBV4-1 and TRBJ1-2; D not certain. This CDR3 has 17 amino acids. Germline V lookup: CDR1 MGHRA, CDR2 YSYEKL. Trimming cost V 3 bases and J 4 bases, with 21 bases left between them. The CDR3 region is CASSQTDAVGSSYGYTF. CDR3 coding DNA: TGCGCCAGCAGCCAGACGGACGCAGTAGGGAGCAGCTATGGCTACACCTTC.

This chain links TRBV19 with TRBJ1-5, with TRBD1 as a possible D gene (6 bases). This CDR3 contains 16 residues. Germline CDR1 LNHDA, CDR2 SQIVND (reference sequence). V lost 5 bases to trimming and J lost 0 bases, with 14 bases between them. The DNA of the CDR3 is TGTGCCAGTAGTTTCCAGGGGCCCTATAGCAATCAGCCCCAGCATTTT. This encodes CASSFQGPYSNQPQHF.

The CDR3 is CASSLSEVAGVYEQYF. Here the CDR3 DNA reads TGCGCCAGCAGCCTCAGCGAAGTTGCGGGAGTATACGAGCAGTACTTC. The V call is TRBV5-1, the J call TRBJ2-7, with 7 bases matching TRBD2. With V trimmed by 4 bases and J by 4 bases, 14 bases remained unmatched. The CDR3 is 16 residues long. Germline V gives CDR1 SGHRS, CDR2 YFSETQ.

CDR3 coding DNA: TGTGCCAGCACCCAGGGGAGGAACACAGGGGGCTTTCAGCCCCAGCATTTT. Amino acid sequence: CASTQGRNTGGFQPQHF. The V and J genes are TRBV2 and TRBJ1-5; TRBD1 matches 9 bases. CDR3 length equals 17 residues. The germline gives CDR1 SNHLY, CDR2 FYNNEI. The junction had 16 bases not matched to a gene; V was cut back by 7 bases and J by 6 bases.

The chain carries TRBV30 and TRBJ1-4; D unresolved. The V and J ends lost 0 bases and 6 bases respectively, with 8 bases between them. The CDR3 is 13 amino acids. The germline V gene encodes CDR1 GTSNPN and CDR2 SVGIG (reference sequence). CDR3 protein: CAWSVRRDEKLFF. Written as DNA, the CDR3 is TGTGCCTGGAGTGTACGGAGGGATGAAAAACTGTTTTTT.

This chain connects TRBV30 to TRBJ2-1; 11 nucleotides line up with TRBD2. CDR1 and CDR2 (germline): GTSNPN, SVGIG (reference sequence). The CDR3 extends over 14 amino acids. V shed 2 bases and J 5 bases; nucleotides not matched to a gene: 2. The CDR3 sequence: CAWSLTSGNNEQFF. CDR3 coding DNA: TGTGCCTGGAGTTTGACTAGCGGGAACAATGAGCAGTTCTTC.

The rearrangement joins TRBV11-2 to TRBJ2-5; D gene ambiguous. Germline CDR1 reads SGHAT; CDR2 reads FQNNGV. The CDR3 consists of 16 residues. Trimming shortened V by 5 bases and J by 1 base, and 17 bases separated the two germline ends. The CDR3 region is CASSPLGWASQETQYF. The CDR3, as DNA: TGTGCCAGCAGCCCCCTTGGGTGGGCCAGCCAAGAGACCCAGTACTTC.

A word on this clone: The sample has other DNA sequences that encode this CDR3 too. This chain links TRBV19 with TRBJ2-1; weak D call: TRBD2 (7 bases). Trimming left V 5 bases short and J 3 bases short, with 14 bases between. Germline loops: CDR1 LNHDA, CDR2 SQIVND (reference sequence). The CDR3 has 15 residues. The CDR3 loop reads CASSRGAGDYNEQFF. DNA of the CDR3: TGTGCCAGTAGTCGGGGGGCGGGGGACTACAATGAGCAGTTCTTC.

A word on this clone: The junction does not match germline at one end; this may be a read error. The chain recombines TRBV6-5 with TRBJ2-7; 7 positions match TRBD1. Per germline, CDR1 MNHEY and CDR2 SVGAGI. This CDR3 has 15 amino acids. The CDR3 loop reads CASGYGRGWPYEQYF. DNA of the CDR3: TGTGCCAGCGGTTACGGCAGGGGGTGGCCCTACGAGCAGTACTTC.

The chain employs TRBV10-3 and TRBJ2-1, with D maybe TRBD1 (7 bases). The CDR3 is made up of 14 amino acids. Germline V lookup: CDR1 ENHRY, CDR2 SYGVKD. The V gene lost 10 bases and the J gene lost 5 bases, with 18 bases spanning the gap. The CDR3 coding sequence is TGTGCCACCCGACAGGGAGGAAGTCACAATGAGCAGTTCTTC. It yields the protein CATRQGGSHNEQFF.

V and J are TRBV15 and TRBJ2-1; TRBD2 aligns across 8 bases. J gave up 8 bases and V 5 bases, and 11 bases lay outside the gene matches. The CDR3 sequence is 15 residues long. The germline V gene has CDR1 LNHNV and CDR2 YYDKDF (reference sequence). CDR3 nucleotides: TGTGCCACCAGCCCTGGGGGACTAGGCAGCGATGAGCAGTTCTTC. Translation: CATSPGGLGSDEQFF.

The J gene is TRBJ2-1, the V gene TRBV28, with TRBD2 identical over 8 bases. CDR1 MDHEN and CDR2 SYDVKM come from the germline V gene. The CDR3 extends over 16 amino acids. V was clipped by 2 bases and J by 0 bases; unmatched bases: 3. This CDR3 is CASSLVTSGSYNEQFF. CDR3 nucleotide sequence: TGTGCCAGCAGTTTAGTTACTAGCGGCTCCTACAATGAGCAGTTCTTC.